This is a list of T cell receptor beta chains from one sample in a study of shared clonotypes between healthy human individuals. Assay: immunoSEQ multiplex PCR; the TCRdb copy retains only in-frame clones and omits some. The sample carries over 400,000 clones, 60% to 80% recorded once. Sequenced sample: PBMCs. These TCRs come from a woman in her 40s in good health. Some clones in this sample may be carry-over from other donors' samples. Both conserved end residues are part of each CDR3. D genes are given only for firm matches. Rows may omit the clone size; those that give it use once, few, many or a size class.

CASSFDRTGEETQYF	TGTGCCAGCAGCTTTGATAGGACAGGGGAAGAGACCCAGTACTTC	NA	TRBJ2-5	TRBD1	TRBV5-4
CASSPGTRGLKQYF	TGTGCCAGCAGCCCCGGGACTAGGGGTCTCAAGCAGTACTTC	NA	TRBJ2-7	TRBD2	TRBV7-2
CASSLPLSDQPQHF	TGTGCCAGCAGTCTTCCCCTCAGCGATCAGCCCCAGCATTTT	once	TRBJ1-5	NA	TRBV27
CASTLAGATDTQYF	TGCGCCAGCACCCTAGCGGGAGCTACGGATACGCAGTATTTT	NA	TRBJ2-3	TRBD2	TRBV5-1
CASSYSSYRSSYEQYF	TGTGCCAGCAGTTACTCGAGTTACCGAAGCTCCTACGAGCAGTACTTC	NA	TRBJ2-7	NA	TRBV6-7
CASSRGRDREGNEQFF	TGTGCCAGCAGCCGGGGCCGAGACAGGGAGGGCAATGAGCAGTTCTTC	once	TRBJ2-1	NA	TRBV7-9
CSVQNRLEDEKLFF	TGCAGCGTCCAAAACAGGCTCGAGGACGAAAAACTGTTTTTT	NA	TRBJ1-4	NA	TRBV29-1
CATSREGRGSPLHF	TGTGCCACCAGCAGAGAGGGGAGAGGTTCACCCCTCCACTTT	few	TRBJ1-6	NA	TRBV15
CASSFGTAANYGYTF	TGTGCCAGCAGCTTCGGGACGGCAGCTAACTATGGCTACACCTTC	once	TRBJ1-2	NA	TRBV7-3
CASSLSSERELRNEQFF	TGTGCCAGCAGTTTATCTTCTGAAAGGGAGTTAAGGAATGAGCAGTTCTTC	NA	TRBJ2-1	NA	TRBV27
CASSEMLAGGLGEQYF	TGTGCCAGCAGTGAGATGTTAGCGGGAGGGCTGGGCGAGCAGTACTTC	NA	TRBJ2-7	TRBD2	TRBV2
CASSRTFGNTIYF	TGTGCCAGCAGCCGGACCTTTGGAAACACCATATATTTT	NA	TRBJ1-3	NA	TRBV7-2
CAISERYQETQYF	TGTGCCATCAGTGAACGCTACCAAGAGACCCAGTACTTC	NA	TRBJ2-5	NA	TRBV10-3
CASSSRDRGLAPHEQYF	TGTGCCAGCAGCTCCCGGGACAGGGGACTAGCCCCCCACGAGCAGTACTTC	NA	TRBJ2-7	NA	TRBV13